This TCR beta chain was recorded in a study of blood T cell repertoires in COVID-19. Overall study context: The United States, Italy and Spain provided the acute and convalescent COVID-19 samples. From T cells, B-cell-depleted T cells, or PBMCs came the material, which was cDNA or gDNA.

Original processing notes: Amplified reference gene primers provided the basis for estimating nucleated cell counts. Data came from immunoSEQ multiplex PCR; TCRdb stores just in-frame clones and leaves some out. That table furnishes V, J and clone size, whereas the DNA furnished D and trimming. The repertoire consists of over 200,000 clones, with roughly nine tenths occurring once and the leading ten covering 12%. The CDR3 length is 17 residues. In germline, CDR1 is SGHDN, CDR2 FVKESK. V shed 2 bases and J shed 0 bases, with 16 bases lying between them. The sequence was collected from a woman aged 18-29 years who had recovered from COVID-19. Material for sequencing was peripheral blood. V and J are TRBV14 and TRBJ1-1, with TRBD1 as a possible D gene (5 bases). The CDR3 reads CASSQLFRAHLNTEAFF. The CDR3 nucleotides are TGTGCCAGCAGCCAACTGTTCAGGGCCCACTTGAACACTGAAGCTTTCTTT.